This record looks at one TCR beta chain sequence and its context. Its antigen is not identified. The record originates from a study of cytomegalovirus exposure and HLA in healthy donors. Study-level background: Around 79 million unique TCRs, all from HLA-typed donors, were included in an early release of the data. Whole-study findings and limits: The study found most TCR sequences rare, yet found some public TCRs in many donors. For TCR beta chains, V- and J-gene trimming was later linked to a missense DCLRE1C variant.

PCR primers comprised 60 Vbeta and 13 Jbeta primers. The table came from immunoSEQ multiplex PCR; TCRdb's copy has only in-frame clones and leaves some out. The listing contains some 82,000 clones. Germline V gene lookup returns CDR1 SGHNT and CDR2 YYREEE (reference sequence). Trimming cost V 4 bases and J 5 bases, with 15 bases left between them. CDR3 length: 14 residues. The receptor was derived from a woman aged 25-40 years in good health and CMV-seronegative. The chain employs TRBV5-4 and TRBJ1-2, with a tentative D call TRBD1 (5 bases). Specimen: PBMCs. The CDR3 region is CASSPREGLYGYTF. The CDR3 DNA reads TGTGCCAGCAGCCCCCGGGAGGGGTTATATGGCTACACCTTC.